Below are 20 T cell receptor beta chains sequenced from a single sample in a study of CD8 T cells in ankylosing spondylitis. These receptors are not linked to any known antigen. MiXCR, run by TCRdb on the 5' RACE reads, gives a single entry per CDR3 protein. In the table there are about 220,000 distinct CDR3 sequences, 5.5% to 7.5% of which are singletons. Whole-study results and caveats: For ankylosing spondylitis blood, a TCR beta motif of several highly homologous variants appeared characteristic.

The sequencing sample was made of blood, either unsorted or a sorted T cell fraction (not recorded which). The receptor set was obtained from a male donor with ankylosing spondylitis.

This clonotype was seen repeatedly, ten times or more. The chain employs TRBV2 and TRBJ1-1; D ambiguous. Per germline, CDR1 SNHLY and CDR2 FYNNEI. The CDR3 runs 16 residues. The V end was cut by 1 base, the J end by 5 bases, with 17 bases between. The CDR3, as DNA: TGTGCCAGCAGTGAAGACCGGGCCCTCTCGGCGACTGAAGCTTTCTTT. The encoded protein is CASSEDRALSATEAFF. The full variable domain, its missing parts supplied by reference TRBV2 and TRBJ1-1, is EPEVTQTPSHQVTQMGQEVILRCVPISNHLYFYWYRQILGQKVEFLVSFYNNEISEKSEIFDDQFSVERPDGSNFTLKIRSTKLEDSAMYFCASSEDRALSATEAFFGQGTRLTVV.

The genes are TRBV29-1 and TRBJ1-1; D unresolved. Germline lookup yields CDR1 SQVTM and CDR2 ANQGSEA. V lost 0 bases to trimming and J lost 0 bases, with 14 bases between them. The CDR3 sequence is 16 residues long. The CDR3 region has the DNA TGCAGCGTTGAAGATCAAGCCGGACGCATGAACACTGAAGCTTTCTTT. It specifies CSVEDQAGRMNTEAFF.

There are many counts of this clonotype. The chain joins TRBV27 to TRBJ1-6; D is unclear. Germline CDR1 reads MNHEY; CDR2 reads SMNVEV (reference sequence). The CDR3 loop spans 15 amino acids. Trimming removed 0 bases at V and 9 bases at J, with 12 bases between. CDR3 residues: CASSLSSPPRSPLHF. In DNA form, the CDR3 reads TGTGCCAGCAGTTTATCGAGTCCGCCGCGTTCACCCCTCCACTTT.

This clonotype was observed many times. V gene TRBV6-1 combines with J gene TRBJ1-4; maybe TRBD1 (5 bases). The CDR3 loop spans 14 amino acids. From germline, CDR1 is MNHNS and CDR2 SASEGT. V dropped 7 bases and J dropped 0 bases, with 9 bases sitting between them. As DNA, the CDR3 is TGTGCCAGCACCGGGGGGGCAACTAATGAAAAACTGTTTTTT. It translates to CASTGGATNEKLFF.

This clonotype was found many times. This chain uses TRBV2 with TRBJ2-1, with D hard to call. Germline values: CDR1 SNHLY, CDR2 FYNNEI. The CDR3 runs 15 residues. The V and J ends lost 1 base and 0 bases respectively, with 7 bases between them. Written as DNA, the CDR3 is TGTGCCAGCAGTGAAGTGGTCGGCTCCTACAATGAGCAGTTCTTC. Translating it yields CASSEVVGSYNEQFF.

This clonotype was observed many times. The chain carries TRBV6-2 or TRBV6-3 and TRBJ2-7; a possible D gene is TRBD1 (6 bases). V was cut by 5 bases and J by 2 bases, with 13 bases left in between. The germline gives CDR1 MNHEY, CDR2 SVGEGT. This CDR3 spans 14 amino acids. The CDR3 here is CASSLRTVTYEQYF. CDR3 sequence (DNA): TGTGCCAGCAGTCTAAGGACAGTTACCTACGAGCAGTACTTC.

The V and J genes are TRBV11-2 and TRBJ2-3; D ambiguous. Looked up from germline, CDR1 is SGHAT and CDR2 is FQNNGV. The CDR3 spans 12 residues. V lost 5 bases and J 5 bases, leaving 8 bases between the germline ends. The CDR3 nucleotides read TGTGCCAGCAGCGGACGAGGAGATACGCAGTATTTT. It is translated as CASSGRGDTQYF.

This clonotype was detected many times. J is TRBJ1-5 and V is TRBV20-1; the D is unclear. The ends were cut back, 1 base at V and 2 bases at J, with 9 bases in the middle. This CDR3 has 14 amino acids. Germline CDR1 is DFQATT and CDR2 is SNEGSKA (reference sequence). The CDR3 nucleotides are TGCAGTGCTAGAGCAGGACGGGGCAATCAGCCCCAGCATTTT. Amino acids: CSARAGRGNQPQHF.

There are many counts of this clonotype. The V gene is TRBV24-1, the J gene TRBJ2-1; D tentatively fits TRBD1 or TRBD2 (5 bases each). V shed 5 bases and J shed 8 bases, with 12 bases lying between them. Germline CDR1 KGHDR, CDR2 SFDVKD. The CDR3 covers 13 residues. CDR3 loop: CATSGGSADEQFF. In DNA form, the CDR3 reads TGTGCCACCAGTGGGGGGAGCGCTGATGAGCAGTTCTTC.

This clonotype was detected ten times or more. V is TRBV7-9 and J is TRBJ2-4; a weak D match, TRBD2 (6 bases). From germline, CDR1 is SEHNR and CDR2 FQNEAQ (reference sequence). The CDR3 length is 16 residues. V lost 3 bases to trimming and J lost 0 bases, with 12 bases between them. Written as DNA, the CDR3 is TGTGCCAGCAGCTTCCCGGGAGATCTAGCCAAAAACATTCAGTACTTC. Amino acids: CASSFPGDLAKNIQYF.

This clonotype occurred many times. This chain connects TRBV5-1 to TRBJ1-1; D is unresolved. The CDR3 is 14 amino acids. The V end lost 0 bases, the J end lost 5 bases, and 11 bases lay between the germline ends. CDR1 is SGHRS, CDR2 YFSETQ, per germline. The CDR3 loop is CASSLEGALTEAFF. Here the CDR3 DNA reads TGCGCCAGCAGCTTGGAGGGCGCGCTGACTGAAGCTTTCTTT.

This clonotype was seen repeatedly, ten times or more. DNA for the CDR3: TGCAGCGTGTGGACTAGCGGGATGGAAACCGGGGAGCTGTTTTTT. As protein: CSVWTSGMETGELFF. This chain connects TRBV29-1 to TRBJ2-2, with 12 bases aligning to TRBD2. The length of the CDR3 is 15 residues. J gave up 5 bases and V 6 bases, and 7 bases lay outside the gene matches. CDR1 is SQVTM, CDR2 ANQGSEA, per germline.

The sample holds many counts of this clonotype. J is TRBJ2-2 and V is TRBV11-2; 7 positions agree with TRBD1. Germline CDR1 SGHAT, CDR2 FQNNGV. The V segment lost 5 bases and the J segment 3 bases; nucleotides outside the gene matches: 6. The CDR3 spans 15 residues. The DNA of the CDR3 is TGTGCCAGCAGCGAGCAGGGGGTTTACACCGGGGAGCTGTTTTTT. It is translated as CASSEQGVYTGELFF. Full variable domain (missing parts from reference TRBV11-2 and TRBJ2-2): EAGVAQSPRYKIIEKRQSVAFWCNPISGHATLYWYQQILGQGPKLLIQFQNNGVVDDSQLPKDRFSAERLKGVDSTLKIQPAKLEDSAVYLCASSEQGVYTGELFFGEGSRLTVL.

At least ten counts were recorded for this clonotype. CDR3 loop: CSVDRARAGSYGYTF. The DNA of the CDR3 is TGCAGCGTTGATCGGGCCAGGGCCGGGAGCTATGGCTACACCTTC. The chain combines TRBV29-1 with TRBJ1-2, with TRBD1 as a possible D gene (5 bases). The V end was cut by 3 bases, the J end by 4 bases, with 18 bases between. CDR3 length: 15 amino acids. CDR1 is SQVTM, CDR2 ANQGSEA, per germline.

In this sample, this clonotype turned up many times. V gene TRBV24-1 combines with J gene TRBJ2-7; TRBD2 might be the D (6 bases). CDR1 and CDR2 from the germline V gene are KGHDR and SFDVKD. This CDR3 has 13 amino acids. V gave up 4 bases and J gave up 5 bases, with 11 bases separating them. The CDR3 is CATSEPGDHEQYF. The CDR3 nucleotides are TGTGCCACCAGTGAACCGGGAGACCACGAGCAGTACTTC.

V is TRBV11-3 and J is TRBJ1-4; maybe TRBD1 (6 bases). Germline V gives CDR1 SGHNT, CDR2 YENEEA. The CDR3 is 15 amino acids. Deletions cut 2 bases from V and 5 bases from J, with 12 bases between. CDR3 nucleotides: TGTGCCAGCAGCTTATCGGGACACAAAAATGAAAAACTGTTTTTT. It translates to CASSLSGHKNEKLFF.

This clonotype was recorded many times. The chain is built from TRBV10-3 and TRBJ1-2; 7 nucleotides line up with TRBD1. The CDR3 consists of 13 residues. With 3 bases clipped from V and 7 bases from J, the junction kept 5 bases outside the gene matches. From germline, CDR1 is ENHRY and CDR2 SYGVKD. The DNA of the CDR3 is TGTGCCATCAGTGAAGAGGGGGCTCGTGGCTACACCTTC. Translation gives CAISEEGARGYTF.

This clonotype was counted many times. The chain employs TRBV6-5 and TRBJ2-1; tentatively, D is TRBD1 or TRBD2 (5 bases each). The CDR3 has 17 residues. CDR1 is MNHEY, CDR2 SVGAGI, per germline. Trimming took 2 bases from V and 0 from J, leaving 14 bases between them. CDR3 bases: TGTGCCAGCAGTTACGGGGGACGGGGATCCTCCTACAATGAGCAGTTCTTC. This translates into CASSYGGRGSSYNEQFF.

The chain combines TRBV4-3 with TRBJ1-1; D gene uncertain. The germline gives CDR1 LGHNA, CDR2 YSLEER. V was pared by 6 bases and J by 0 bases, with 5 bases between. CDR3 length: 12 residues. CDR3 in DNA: TGCGCCAGCAGGTCTATGAACACTGAAGCTTTCTTT. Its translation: CASRSMNTEAFF.

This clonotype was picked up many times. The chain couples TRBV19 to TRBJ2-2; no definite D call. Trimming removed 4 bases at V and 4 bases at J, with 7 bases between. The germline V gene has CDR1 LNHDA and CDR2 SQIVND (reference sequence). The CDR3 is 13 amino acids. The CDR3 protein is CASSTGPTGELFF. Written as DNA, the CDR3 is TGTGCCAGTAGTACCGGTCCCACCGGGGAGCTGTTTTTT.